These 11 T cell receptor beta chains share one sample of origin, sequenced in a study of blood T cell repertoires in COVID-19 (TCRdb year 2020). The library was obtained by the immunoSEQ multiplex PCR assay. In TCRdb, the immuneACCESS table is reduced to in-frame sequences with V and J assigned. These tables do not hold every clone; where another copy was compared, an unresolved V gene accounts for under half, and the others remain unexplained. For this sample there are about 88,000 clones; approximately 91% appear just once. The ten largest clonotypes hold under 2% of the sample. The sequenced sample consisted of peripheral blood. Receptor source: a human donor with active COVID-19. The donor label of this sample is uncertain.

The chain couples TRBV6-4 to TRBJ2-2, with TRBD1 identical over 11 bases. The CDR3 has 15 amino acids. CDR1 MRHNA and CDR2 SNTAGT come from the germline V gene. With V trimmed by 3 bases and J by 6 bases, 3 bases remained unmatched. DNA of the CDR3: TGTGCCAGCAGTGAGGGGACAGGGGGTTCCGGGGAGCTGTTTTTT. Translated: CASSEGTGGSGELFF.

The chain carries TRBV27 and TRBJ2-5; a weak D match, TRBD2 (7 bases). CDR1 and CDR2 (germline): MNHEY, SMNVEV (reference sequence). Trimming removed 4 bases at V and 1 base at J, with 16 bases between. The CDR3 spans 16 residues. The CDR3 DNA follows: TGTGCCAGCAGTTGGGGGGGGGCCTTTATCCAAGAGACCCAGTACTTC. Protein product: CASSWGGAFIQETQYF.

This chain links TRBV2 with TRBJ1-2; TRBD1 matches at 8 bases. The germline CDR1 and CDR2 sequences are SNHLY and FYNNEI. The CDR3 runs 16 residues. V lost 2 bases to trimming and J lost 2 bases; unmatched junction nucleotides: 7. This CDR3 is CASSELSGGKNYGYTF. CDR3 DNA: TGTGCCAGCAGTGAATTGTCAGGGGGCAAGAACTATGGCTACACCTTC.

The chain is built from TRBV9 and TRBJ1-3, with D tentatively TRBD1 (6 bases). CDR3 length equals 15 residues. Trimming shortened V by 8 bases and J by 1 base, and 16 bases separated the two germline ends. Germline CDR1 reads SGDLS; CDR2 reads YYNGEE. CDR3 sequence reads: CASASAGVSGNTIYF. As DNA, the CDR3 is TGTGCCAGTGCCTCGGCAGGGGTTTCTGGAAACACCATATATTTT.

The chain joins TRBV27 to TRBJ1-1, with D unresolved. Trimming shortened V by 6 bases and J by 0 bases, and 11 bases separated the two germline ends. Germline loops: CDR1 MNHEY, CDR2 SMNVEV (reference sequence). The CDR3 spans 14 residues. CDR3 loop: CASRPESLNTEAFF. As DNA, the CDR3 is TGTGCCAGCAGACCGGAGAGCCTGAACACTGAAGCTTTCTTT.

The V gene is TRBV27, the J gene TRBJ1-3, with D tentatively TRBD1 (5 bases). CDR1 is MNHEY and CDR2 is SMNVEV in the germline V gene (reference sequence). The CDR3 spans 14 residues. V gave up 2 bases and J gave up 4 bases, with 9 bases separating them. The CDR3: CASSLRGSGNTIYF. Written as DNA, the CDR3 is TGTGCCAGCAGTTTACGGGGGTCCGGAAACACCATATATTTT.

V usage is TRBV6-5 and J usage is TRBJ1-6, with 9 bases matching TRBD1. Germline V gene data show CDR1 as MNHEY and CDR2 as SVGAGI. The CDR3 contains 16 residues. The V gene end was trimmed by 3 bases and the J gene end by 7 bases; junction bases not matched to a gene: 7. This CDR3 reads CASSYGTGSGNSPLHF. CDR3 sequence (DNA): TGTGCCAGCAGTTATGGGACAGGGTCGGGGAATTCACCCCTCCACTTT.

This chain uses TRBV27 with TRBJ2-1; TRBD2 matches at 16 bases. Germline CDR1 is MNHEY and CDR2 is SMNVEV (reference sequence). Losses at the gene ends were 6 bases for V and 9 bases for J; bases not matched to a gene: 17. The CDR3 runs to 19 residues. The CDR3 loop reads CASSPGPGLAGGLAGEQFF. The CDR3, as DNA: TGTGCCAGCAGCCCCGGACCGGGACTAGCGGGGGGGCTGGCTGGTGAGCAGTTCTTC.

The chain carries TRBV11-2 and TRBJ2-7; weak D call: TRBD2 (6 bases). Germline V lookup: CDR1 SGHAT, CDR2 FQNNGV. This CDR3 is 17 amino acids long. The V end was cut by 2 bases, the J end by 0 bases, with 17 bases between. CDR3 in DNA: TGTGCCAGCAGCTTAAGGTTCCCACTAGCCGGCTCCTACGAGCAGTACTTC. Protein: CASSLRFPLAGSYEQYF.

J is TRBJ2-7 and V is TRBV10-3, with 11 bases lining up with TRBD1. Per the germline V gene, CDR1 is ENHRY and CDR2 is SYGVKD. The V gene end was trimmed by 5 bases and the J gene end by 5 bases; junction bases not matched to a gene: 5. This CDR3 contains 14 residues. CDR3 amino acids: CAISMGTGGDEQYF. The CDR3 nucleotides are TGTGCCATCAGTATGGGGACAGGGGGAGACGAGCAGTACTTC.

This chain joins TRBV5-5 and TRBJ2-2, with 8 positions matching TRBD1. Germline-derived CDR1 and CDR2 are SGHKS and YYEKEE (reference sequence). After removal of 4 bases from V and 2 bases from J, the junction contained 7 bases not matched to a gene. The CDR3 extends over 16 amino acids. CDR3 sequence: CASSQGAFENTGELFF. CDR3 DNA sequence: TGTGCCAGCAGCCAGGGGGCGTTCGAAAACACCGGGGAGCTGTTTTTT.